This passage covers 4 T cell receptor beta chains from one sample sequenced in a study of cytomegalovirus exposure and HLA in healthy donors. The primer mix had 60 Vbeta and 13 Jbeta primers. Profiling relied on immunoSEQ multiplex PCR, and the TCRdb table lists in-frame clones only, not all of them. Found here are about 150,000 clones, 65% to 80% of them singletons; the top ten hold 2.8%. Specimen: PBMCs. The receptors stem from a man aged 18 to 29 in good health and CMV-seronegative.

The genes are TRBV6-6 and TRBJ2-7; maybe TRBD2 (6 bases). Trimming stripped 0 bases from V and 6 bases from J, with 12 bases between. Germline V gives CDR1 MNHNY, CDR2 SVGAGI (reference sequence). This CDR3 has 14 amino acids. CDR3 sequence: CASSYSGQGGEQYF. The CDR3 nucleotides are TGTGCCAGCAGTTACTCGGGGCAGGGAGGCGAGCAGTACTTC.

The gene calls are TRBV2 and TRBJ2-1; a weak D match, TRBD1 (6 bases). Germline CDR1 reads SNHLY; CDR2 reads FYNNEI. CDR3 length: 12 amino acids. V shed 6 bases and J shed 13 bases, with 16 bases lying between them. In DNA, the CDR3 is TGTGCCAGCAGGTCAACGGGGACAAGACAGTTCTTC. It yields the protein CASRSTGTRQFF.

This clone was counted only a few times. The genes are TRBV21-1 and TRBJ2-1; the table names TRBD2, a call not compared with the DNA. TRBV21-1 is assigned pseudogene status. CDR3 length: 13 residues. The CDR3 DNA follows: TGTGCCAGCAGCAAATTACGGGGTGTGGAGCAGTTCTTC. It encodes CASSKLRGVEQFF.

This sequence joins TRBV12-1 and TRBJ2-2; the table's D call, TRBD2, has no DNA check behind it. TRBV12-1 is listed as a pseudogene. The CDR3 is 21 residues long. CDR3 bases: TGTGCCAGCAGCTCCCGATCCTCGGGACTAGCGGGGGACAAAGGCACCGGGGAGCTGTTTTTT. This sequence encodes CASSSRSSGLAGDKGTGELFF.